Each of the 2 T cell receptor beta chains below was sequenced from the same sample in a study of T cell responses to AZD1222 COVID-19 vaccine. The data were produced by immunoSEQ multiplex PCR, yet TCRdb's version contains in-frame clones alone and is incomplete. Of under 200,000 clones in the sample, roughly 92% were seen once. The sample in question was peripheral blood, obtained on day 0 of AZD1222 vaccination. These receptor sequences come from an adult in good health.

This chain joins TRBV5-4 and TRBJ2-2; D is uncertain. The germline V and J ends were trimmed by 5 bases and 3 bases, with 17 bases remaining between them. This CDR3 contains 16 residues. From germline, CDR1 is SGHNT and CDR2 YYREEE (reference sequence). CDR3 sequence reads: CASSTTRLWDTGELFF. Written as DNA, the CDR3 is TGTGCCAGCAGTACGACGAGGCTCTGGGACACCGGGGAGCTGTTTTTT.

This clone was counted a few times. The identical CDR3 is also encoded by other nucleotide sequences in the sample. The chain uses TRBV4-1 and TRBJ1-2; 7 bases agree with TRBD1. CDR3 size: 16 residues. The germline CDR1 and CDR2 sequences are MGHRA and YSYEKL. Trimming removed 1 base from V and 2 bases from J; junction bases left unmatched: 7. In nucleotides, the CDR3 is TGCGCCAGCAGCCAAGGCCGGGACAGACCGAACTATGGCTACACCTTC. It encodes CASSQGRDRPNYGYTF.